Below are 2 T cell receptor beta chains sequenced from a single sample in a study of blood T cells in healthy people across ages. Using a J-beta primer mix together with a sample-barcoded 5' primer, a second PCR was run for 7 to 11 cycles. TCRdb redid the calling of the 5' RACE reads with MiXCR, one entry per CDR3 protein. The table lists 800,000 to 900,000 distinct CDR3 sequences, approximately 65% of them singletons. Sequencing was performed on blood. Every receptor here comes from a young man in good health.

This chain joins TRBV6-2 or TRBV6-3 and TRBJ2-5, with 7 bases matching TRBD1. V trimming: 4 bases; J trimming: 1 base; junction bases outside the gene matches: 6. From germline, CDR1 is MNHEY and CDR2 SVGEGT. This CDR3 contains 15 residues. CDR3 DNA: TGTGCCAGCAGTTCCTGGGACAGCTCCCAAGAGACCCAGTACTTC. It specifies CASSSWDSSQETQYF.

About this clonotype itself: Just one base apart from a much larger clone, this may be a read error. The chain couples TRBV6-6 to TRBJ1-1; perhaps TRBD1 as D (6 bases). Germline V gene data show CDR1 as MNHNY and CDR2 as SVGAGI (reference sequence). The CDR3 length is 15 residues. CDR3 bases: TGTGCCAGCCAGAAAGGGGGACGGTTGAACACTGAAGCTTCCTTT. It encodes CASQKGGRLNTEASF.